This T cell receptor (beta chain) comes out of a study of cytomegalovirus exposure and HLA in healthy donors. Study results and caveats: Follow-up analysis later connected one missense variant in DCLRE1C with trimming of TCR beta V- and J-genes. Solely CMV serostatus was available to characterize immune exposure.

Germline CDR1 and CDR2: SEHNR and FQNEAQ (reference sequence). This CDR3 spans 15 amino acids. The ends were cut back, 1 base at V and 5 bases at J, with 11 bases in the middle. Points on this clone: Its specificity is not known.

With 60 Vbeta and 13 Jbeta primers, the PCR was carried out. As originally analysed: Counted up in a later analysis, unique TCR beta chains came to some 82 million, with about 9.9 million shared. Some clones are missing from TCRdb's copy, which holds only in-frame ones; the method was immunoSEQ multiplex PCR. D and trimming were read from the DNA, whereas the V and J calls and clone size are those reported in that table. The sample shows under 85,000 clones, around 76% of them seen only once. This chain uses TRBV7-9 with TRBJ1-4; D not certain. The sequence was obtained from a woman aged 25 to 39 in good health and CMV-seropositive. Sequenced sample: PBMCs. The CDR3 here is CASSLGDRENEKLFF. The DNA for the CDR3 is TGTGCCAGCAGCTTAGGAGATCGGGAAAATGAAAAACTGTTTTTT.